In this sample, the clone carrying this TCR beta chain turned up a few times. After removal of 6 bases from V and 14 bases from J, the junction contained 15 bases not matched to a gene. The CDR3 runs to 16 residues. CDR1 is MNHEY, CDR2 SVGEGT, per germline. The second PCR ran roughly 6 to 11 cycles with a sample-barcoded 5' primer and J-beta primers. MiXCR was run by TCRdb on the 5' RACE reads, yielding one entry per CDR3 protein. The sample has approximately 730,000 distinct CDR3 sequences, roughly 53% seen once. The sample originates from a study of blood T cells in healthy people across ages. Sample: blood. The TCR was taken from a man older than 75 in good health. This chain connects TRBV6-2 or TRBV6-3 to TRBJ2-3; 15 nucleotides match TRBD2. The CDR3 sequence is CASSRGLAGGGRYAYF. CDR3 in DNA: TGTGCCAGCAGCCGGGGACTAGCGGGAGGAGGTAGATACGCGTATTTT.